This T cell receptor (beta chain) was identified during a study of control samples from healthy donors and cancer patients (dated by TCRdb to the early 2020s). Remarks on this clone: Its antigen is unknown. No quality values exist for individual bases; no much larger clone is one base distant.

Library prep was done by the immunoSEQ multiplex PCR assay. TCRdb limited this immuneACCESS table to in-frame rearrangements with V and J called. A share of clones is missing; checked studies link under half to unresolved V genes, and the rest is unexplained. This sample gives tens of thousands of clones in total; around 93% of them show up just once. The leading ten clones occupy more than 2.5% of the sample. The receptor was derived from a woman in her 30s in good health. The sample was blood.

The CDR3 reads CASSPTLPTNEKLFF. In nucleotides, the sequence is TGTGCCAGCAGCCCGACGCTCCCAACTAATGAAAAACTGTTTTTT. The receptor chain draws on TRBV6-5 and TRBJ1-4; the D gene remains uncertain. According to the germline V gene, CDR1 reads MNHEY and CDR2 reads SVGAGI. V and J lose 6 bases and 0 bases, and a span of 11 bases separates them. The CDR3 runs 15 residues from the cysteine to the phenylalanine. Just the 45-base CDR3 DNA is kept, in frame starting at base 1.